This T cell receptor (beta chain) was identified in a study of shared clonotypes between healthy human individuals. Assay used: immunoSEQ multiplex PCR; TCRdb lists only in-frame clones, some missing. The table includes 2 million to 2.5 million clones, over 85% detected once. Germline CDR1 is KGHSH and CDR2 is LQKENI. Trimming stripped 3 bases from V and 1 base from J, with 9 bases between. This CDR3 spans 14 amino acids. About this clone itself: Other DNA sequences in the sample encode the same CDR3.

This clonotype was obtained from a man younger than 35 in good health. Sequenced material: naive CD4+ T cells sorted from blood. The subset: CD45RA+ positively selected. The chain links TRBV18 to TRBJ1-1; the D is unclear. In DNA, the CDR3 is TGTGCCAGCTCACCGCAGGCCAAGAACACTGAAGCTTTCTTT. Translating gives CASSPQAKNTEAFF.